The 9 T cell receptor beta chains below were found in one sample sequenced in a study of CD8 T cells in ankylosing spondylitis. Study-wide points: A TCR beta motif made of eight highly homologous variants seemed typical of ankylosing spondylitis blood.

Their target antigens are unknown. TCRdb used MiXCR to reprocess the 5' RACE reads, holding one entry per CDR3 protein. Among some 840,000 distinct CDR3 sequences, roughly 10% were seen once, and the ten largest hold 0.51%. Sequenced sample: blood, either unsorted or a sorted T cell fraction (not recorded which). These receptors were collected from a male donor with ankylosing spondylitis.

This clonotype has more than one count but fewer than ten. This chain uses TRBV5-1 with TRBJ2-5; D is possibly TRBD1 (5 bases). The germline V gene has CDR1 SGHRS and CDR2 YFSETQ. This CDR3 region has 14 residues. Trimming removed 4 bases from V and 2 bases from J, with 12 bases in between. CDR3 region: CASSLDSTQETQYF. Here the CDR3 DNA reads TGCGCCAGCAGCCTCGACAGCACACAAGAGACCCAGTACTTC.

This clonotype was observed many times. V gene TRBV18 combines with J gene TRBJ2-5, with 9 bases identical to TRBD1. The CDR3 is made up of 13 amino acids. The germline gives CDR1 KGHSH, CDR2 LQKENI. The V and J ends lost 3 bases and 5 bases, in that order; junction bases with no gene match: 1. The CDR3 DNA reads TGTGCCAGCTCACCTGGGACAGGGGAGACCCAGTACTTC. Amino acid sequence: CASSPGTGETQYF.

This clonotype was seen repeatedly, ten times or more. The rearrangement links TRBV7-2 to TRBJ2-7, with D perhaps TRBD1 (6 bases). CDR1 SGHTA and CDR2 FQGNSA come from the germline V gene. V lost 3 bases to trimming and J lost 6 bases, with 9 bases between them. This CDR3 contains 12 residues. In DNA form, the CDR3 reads TGTGCCAGCAGCTTGACAGGCGTCGAGCAGTACTTC. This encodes CASSLTGVEQYF.

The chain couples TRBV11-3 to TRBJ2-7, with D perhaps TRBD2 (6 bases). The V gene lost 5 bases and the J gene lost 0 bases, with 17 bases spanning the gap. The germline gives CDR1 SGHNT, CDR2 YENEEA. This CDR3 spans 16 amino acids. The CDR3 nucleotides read TGTGCCAGCAGCCCTCAGGGACTCGGGATCTCCTACGAGCAGTACTTC. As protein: CASSPQGLGISYEQYF. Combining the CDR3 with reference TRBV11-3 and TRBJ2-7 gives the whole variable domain EAGVVQSPRYKIIEKKQPVAFWCNPISGHNTLYWYLQNLGQGPELLIRYENEEAVDDSQLPKDRFSAERLKGVDSTLKIQPAELGDSAVYLCASSPQGLGISYEQYFGPGTRLTVT.

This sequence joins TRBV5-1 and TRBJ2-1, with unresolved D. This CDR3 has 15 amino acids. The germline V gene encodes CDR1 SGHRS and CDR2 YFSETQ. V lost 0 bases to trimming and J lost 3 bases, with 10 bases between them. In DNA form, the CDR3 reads TGCGCCAGCAGCTTGGACATATCTATCTACAATGAGCAGTTCTTC. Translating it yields CASSLDISIYNEQFF.

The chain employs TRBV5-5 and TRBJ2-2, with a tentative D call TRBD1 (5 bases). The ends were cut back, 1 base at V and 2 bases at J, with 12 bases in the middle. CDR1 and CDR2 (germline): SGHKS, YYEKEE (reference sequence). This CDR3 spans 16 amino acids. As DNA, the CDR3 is TGTGCCAGCAGCTTGTCTGGGGCAATTAACACCGGGGAGCTGTTTTTT. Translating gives CASSLSGAINTGELFF.

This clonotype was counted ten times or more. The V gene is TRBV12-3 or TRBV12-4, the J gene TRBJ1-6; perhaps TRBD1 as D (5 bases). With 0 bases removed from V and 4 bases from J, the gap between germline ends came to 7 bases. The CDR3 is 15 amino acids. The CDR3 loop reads CASSLAGGYNSPLHF. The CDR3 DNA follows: TGTGCCAGCAGTTTAGCGGGGGGGTATAATTCACCCCTCCACTTT.

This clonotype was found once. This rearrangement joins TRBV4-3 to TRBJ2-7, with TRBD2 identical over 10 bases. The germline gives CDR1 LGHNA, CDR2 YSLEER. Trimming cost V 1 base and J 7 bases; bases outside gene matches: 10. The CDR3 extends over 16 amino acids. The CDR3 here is CASSQGTSGTAWEQYF. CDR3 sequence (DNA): TGCGCCAGCAGCCAAGGTACTAGCGGGACCGCCTGGGAGCAGTACTTC.

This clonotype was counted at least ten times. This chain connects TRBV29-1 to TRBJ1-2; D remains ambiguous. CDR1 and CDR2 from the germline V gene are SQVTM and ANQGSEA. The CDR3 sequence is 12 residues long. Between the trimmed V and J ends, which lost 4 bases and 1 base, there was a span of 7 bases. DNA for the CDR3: TGCAGCGTTGGCAGGATTAACTATGGCTACACCTTC. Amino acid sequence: CSVGRINYGYTF.